These 9 T cell receptor beta chains came from one sample sequenced in a study of blood T cell repertoires in COVID-19. Profiling relied on immunoSEQ multiplex PCR, and the TCRdb table lists in-frame clones only, not all of them. The sample has more than 60,000 clones, approximately 80% seen once. Sequenced sample: peripheral blood. These receptor sequences come from a man aged 50-59 years with COVID-19, enrolled during active disease.

CDR3: CASSPNEKLFF. The CDR3 bases are TGTGCCAGCAGCCCGAATGAAAAACTGTTTTTT. The rearrangement joins TRBV12-3 or TRBV12-4 to TRBJ1-4, with D uncertain. The CDR3 loop spans 11 amino acids. Trimming cost V 6 bases and J 5 bases, with 4 bases left between them.

The chain combines TRBV19 with TRBJ2-3, with 7 nucleotides matching TRBD1. The V gene's germline CDR1 is LNHDA and CDR2 SQIVND (reference sequence). The CDR3 is 15 amino acids. V shed 6 bases, J shed 0 bases, and the junction held 6 bases outside the gene matches. The DNA of the CDR3 is TGTGCCAGTAGGCTGACAGGGCCTAGCACAGATACGCAGTATTTT. Its protein product is CASRLTGPSTDTQYF.

The J gene is TRBJ2-1, the V gene TRBV5-1; D unresolved. The CDR3 consists of 14 residues. The V gene's germline CDR1 is SGHRS and CDR2 YFSETQ. V lost 0 bases and J lost 7, with 11 bases in between. CDR3 bases: TGCGCCAGCAGCTTGGCCGCGGCAGTTAATGAGCAGTTCTTC. Translated, it gives CASSLAAAVNEQFF.

The rearrangement joins TRBV2 to TRBJ2-7; D perhaps matches TRBD2 (5 bases). CDR3 length: 13 residues. The V end lost 7 bases, the J end lost 2 bases, and 12 bases lay between the germline ends. Germline CDR1 reads SNHLY; CDR2 reads FYNNEI. CDR3 sequence: CASKEDGTYEQYF. CDR3 sequence (DNA): TGTGCCAGCAAAGAAGACGGGACCTACGAGCAGTACTTC.

The J gene is TRBJ2-7, the V gene TRBV19; D remains unclear. The CDR3 has 14 amino acids. V was pared by 6 bases and J by 3 bases, with 15 bases between. CDR1 is LNHDA and CDR2 is SQIVND in the germline V gene (reference sequence). The CDR3 nucleotides are TGTGCCAGTAGCCTCGGGTCCTTGGGCTACGAGCAGTACTTC. It is translated as CASSLGSLGYEQYF.

The chain couples TRBV24-1 to TRBJ2-3; no definite D call. Per germline, CDR1 KGHDR and CDR2 SFDVKD. The V end was cut by 7 bases, the J end by 3 bases, with 10 bases between. The CDR3 covers 13 residues. The CDR3 sequence: CATRGSGTDTQYF. The CDR3 region has the DNA TGTGCCACCAGGGGCTCAGGTACAGATACGCAGTATTTT.

The chain links TRBV5-4 to TRBJ1-2, with D tentatively TRBD1 (6 bases). Germline V gene lookup returns CDR1 SGHNT and CDR2 YYREEE (reference sequence). V lost 3 bases and J lost 8, with 17 bases in between. CDR3 length equals 14 residues. The CDR3 spells CASSWAGAADGYTF. CDR3 bases: TGTGCCAGCAGCTGGGCAGGGGCAGCAGACGGCTACACCTTC.

This clone was detected once. J is TRBJ1-5 and V is TRBV27; D is unclear. Per germline, CDR1 MNHEY and CDR2 SMNVEV (reference sequence). Between the trimmed V and J ends, which lost 6 bases and 2 bases, there was a span of 8 bases. CDR3 length equals 13 residues. The CDR3 here is CASSRLGNQPQHF. The CDR3 region has the DNA TGTGCCAGCAGCAGGTTAGGCAATCAGCCCCAGCATTTT.

The chain recombines TRBV30 with TRBJ1-3, with TRBD1 matching 7 bases. This CDR3 spans 14 amino acids. J gave up 2 bases and V 5 bases, and 6 bases lay outside the gene matches. Per germline, CDR1 GTSNPN and CDR2 SVGIG (reference sequence). CDR3 sequence reads: CAWETGSAGNTIYF. The CDR3 DNA is TGTGCCTGGGAGACAGGGTCGGCTGGAAACACCATATATTTT.